Shown below are 9 T cell receptor beta chains from a single sample sequenced in a study of cytomegalovirus exposure and HLA in healthy donors. PCR used 60 Vbeta primers and 13 Jbeta primers. TCRdb keeps only in-frame clones here, not all; method: immunoSEQ multiplex PCR. In all, the sample yields 56,000 or so clones. Input material: PBMCs. Receptors originate from a man between 40 and 49 years old in good health and CMV-seropositive.

The gene calls are TRBV7-9 and TRBJ2-5, with 7 bases that match TRBD2. Germline CDR1 is SEHNR and CDR2 is FQNEAQ (reference sequence). V lost 6 bases, J lost 2 bases, and 9 bases stayed unmatched. The CDR3 contains 15 residues. DNA of the CDR3: TGTGCCAGCAGGGGGACGGGAGGACCACAAGAGACCCAGTACTTC. This sequence encodes CASRGTGGPQETQYF.

Written as DNA, the CDR3 is TGTGCCAGCAGTGATCTGGGACAGAGCTCCTACGAGCAGTACTTC. Encoded protein: CASSDLGQSSYEQYF. The rearrangement uses TRBV5-6 and TRBJ2-7; 7 bases agree with TRBD1. This CDR3 region has 15 residues. Germline V gives CDR1 SGHDT, CDR2 YYEEEE. V shed 5 bases, J shed 0 bases, and the junction held 8 bases outside the gene matches.

The rearrangement uses TRBV5-8 and TRBJ1-6; D is unresolved. V dropped 2 bases and J dropped 3 bases, with 9 bases sitting between them. This CDR3 has 15 amino acids. The germline gives CDR1 SGHTS, CDR2 YDEGEE. In DNA form, the CDR3 reads TGTGCCAGCAGCTTAGGAGGAGTCTATAATTCACCCCTCCACTTT. It is translated as CASSLGGVYNSPLHF. Filled out from reference TRBV5-8 and TRBJ1-6, the complete variable domain reads EAGVTQSPTHLIKTRGQQATLRCSPISGHTSVYWYQQALGLGLQFLLWYDEGEERNRGNFPPRFSGRQFPNYSSELNVNALELEDSALYLCASSLGGVYNSPLHFGNGTRLTVT.

The chain carries TRBV5-1 and TRBJ1-4; 7 positions agree with TRBD1. The CDR3 extends over 18 amino acids. Germline V lookup: CDR1 SGHRS, CDR2 YFSETQ. V was pared by 1 base and J by 0 bases, with 9 bases of the junction left unmatched. The CDR3 nucleotides read TGCGCCAGCAGCTTGATGGGCCAGGGGGAAACAACTAATGAAAAACTGTTTTTT. Its protein product is CASSLMGQGETTNEKLFF.

The chain joins TRBV15 to TRBJ2-1, with D hard to call. CDR1 is LNHNV, CDR2 YYDKDF, per germline (reference sequence). The length of the CDR3 is 14 residues. V was clipped by 4 bases and J by 6 bases, with 13 bases between them. CDR3 sequence reads: CATSTTTQFNEQFF. CDR3 coding DNA: TGTGCCACCAGCACGACAACACAGTTCAATGAGCAGTTCTTC.

The chain links TRBV25-1 to TRBJ1-2; 7 bases align to TRBD1. The J segment lost 4 bases and the V segment lost 3 bases, leaving 2 bases of the junction unmatched. Germline V gene sequence: CDR1 MGHDK, CDR2 SYGVNS. The CDR3 has 13 residues. The CDR3 sequence: CASSDQGVYGYTF. For the CDR3, the DNA is TGTGCCAGCAGTGACCAGGGGGTCTATGGCTACACCTTC.

The DNA for the CDR3 is TGTGCCAGCAGTGAAGCAGGGGGCGCAGGCTATGGCTACACCTTC. It encodes CASSEAGGAGYGYTF. The chain has TRBV2 and TRBJ1-2; TRBD1 matches at 7 bases. J lost 4 bases, V lost 0 bases, and 5 bases had no gene match. Germline V gives CDR1 SNHLY, CDR2 FYNNEI. The CDR3 contains 15 residues.

V is TRBV18 and J is TRBJ2-7; 11 bases agree with TRBD1. The V and J ends lost 6 bases and 12 bases, in that order; junction bases with no gene match: 10. Germline V gives CDR1 KGHSH, CDR2 LQKENI. This CDR3 is built from 13 residues. This chain's CDR3 is CASSPGTGGRRYF. CDR3 DNA: TGTGCCAGCTCCCCCGGGACAGGGGGTAGGCGGTACTTC.

The rearrangement links TRBV4-1 to TRBJ1-1; 8 bases fit TRBD1. Germline V lookup: CDR1 MGHRA, CDR2 YSYEKL. V was clipped by 6 bases and J by 1 base; unmatched bases: 10. CDR3 size: 16 residues. As DNA, the CDR3 is TGCGCCAGCAGGCTCGGACAGGGAGGGGGGAACACTGAAGCTTTCTTT. Amino acids: CASRLGQGGGNTEAFF.